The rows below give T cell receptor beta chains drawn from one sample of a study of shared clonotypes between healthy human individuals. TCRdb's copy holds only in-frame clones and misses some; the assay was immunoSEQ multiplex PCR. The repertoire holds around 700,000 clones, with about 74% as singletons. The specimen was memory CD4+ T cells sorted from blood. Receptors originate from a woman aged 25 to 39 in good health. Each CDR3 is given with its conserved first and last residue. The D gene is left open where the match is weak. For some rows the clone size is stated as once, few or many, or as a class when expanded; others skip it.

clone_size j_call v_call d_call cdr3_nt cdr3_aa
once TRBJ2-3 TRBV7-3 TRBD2 TGTGCCAGCAGCCCCGGGGGACTAGTTTCAGATACGCAGTATTTT CASSPGGLVSDTQYF
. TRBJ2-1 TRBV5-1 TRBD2 TGCGCCAGCAGCTTGGGAACTAGCGGGAAGTCATTGGATGAGCAGTTCTTC CASSLGTSGKSLDEQFF
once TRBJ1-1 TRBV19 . TGTGCCAGTAGTCCCACCCACCGGGCGACTGAAGCTTTCTTT CASSPTHRATEAFF
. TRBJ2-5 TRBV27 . TGTGCCAGCAGTTTTGAGGGCGCCCACAGGAAACAAGAGACCCAGTACTTC CASSFEGAHRKQETQYF
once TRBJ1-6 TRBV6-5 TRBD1 TGTGCCAGCAGCCATACAGGGGCCCAAGGTTCACCCCTCCACTTT CASSHTGAQGSPLHF
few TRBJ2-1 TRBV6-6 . TGTGCCAGCAGGTCGGTTGTGGATGAGCAGTTCTTC CASRSVVDEQFF
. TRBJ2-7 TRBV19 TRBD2 TGTGCCAGCCAAAAGGTAGCGGGCACTTCCTACGAGCAGTACTTC CASQKVAGTSYEQYF
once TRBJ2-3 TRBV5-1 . TGCGCCAGCAGCCAAGGGGGAGGAAACACAGATACGCAGTATTTT CASSQGGGNTDTQYF
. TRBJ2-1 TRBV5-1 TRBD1 TGCGCCAGCCGGGACAGGGAAGGAAATGAGCAGTTCTTC CASRDREGNEQFF
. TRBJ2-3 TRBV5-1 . TGCGCCAGCAGCGGGAGGTACACAGATACGCAGTATTTT CASSGRYTDTQYF
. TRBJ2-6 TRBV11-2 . TGTGCCAGCAGCCCCGGGACATGGACCTCTGGGGCCAACGTCCTGACTTTC CASSPGTWTSGANVLTF
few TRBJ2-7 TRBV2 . TGTGCCAGCAGTATCGAATCCGGGCCACACGAGCAGTACTTC CASSIESGPHEQYF
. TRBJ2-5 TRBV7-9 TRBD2 TGTGCCAGCAGCTTTCCAGCGGGAGAGGATGAGACCCAGTACTTC CASSFPAGEDETQYF
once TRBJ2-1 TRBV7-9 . TGTGCCAGCAGCCCCGGGTTGGGAAGGAATGAGCAGTTCTTC CASSPGLGRNEQFF
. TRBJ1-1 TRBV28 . TGTGCCAGCAGCGTCGAGGGGGGGGGCGCTTTCTTT CASSVEGGGAFF
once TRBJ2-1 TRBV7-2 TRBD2 TGTGCCAGCAGCTTTACCGGGACTAGCGGGATCGATGAGCAGTTCTTC CASSFTGTSGIDEQFF
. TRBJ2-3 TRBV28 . TGTGCCAGTGGGGTAGGGGCCACAGATACGCAGTATTTT CASGVGATDTQYF
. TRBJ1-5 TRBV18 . TGTGCCAGCTCACCAGGGCTCGGGAGCGATCAGCCCCAGCATTTT CASSPGLGSDQPQHF
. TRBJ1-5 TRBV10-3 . TGTGCCATCCACCAGGGATTTCAGCCCCAGCATTTT CAIHQGFQPQHF
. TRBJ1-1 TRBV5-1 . TGCGCCAGCAGCTGGGCCTCGGCGGGGCGGTCTGAAGCTTTCTTT CASSWASAGRSEAFF
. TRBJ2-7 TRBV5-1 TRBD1 TGCGCCAGCAGCCCCGGGACAGGGGGCCTCGAGCAGTACTTC CASSPGTGGLEQYF
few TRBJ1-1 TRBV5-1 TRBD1 TGCGCCAGCAGATTCTTCGACAGGGACACTGAAGCTTTCTTT CASRFFDRDTEAFF
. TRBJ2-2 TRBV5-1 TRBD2 TGCGCCAGCAGCTTGGCGGCTAGCGGGAGTGACACCGGGGAGCTGTTTTTT CASSLAASGSDTGELFF
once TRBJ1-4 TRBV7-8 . TGTGCCAGCAGCTTAGCATGGACTAATGAAAAACTGTTTTTT CASSLAWTNEKLFF
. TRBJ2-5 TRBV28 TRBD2 TGTGCCAGCAGACTAGCGGGAGGCCCGAAGACCCAGTACTTC CASRLAGGPKTQYF
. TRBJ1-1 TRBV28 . TGTGCCAGCAGTTCAGGGACGTGGACTGAAGCTTTCTTT CASSSGTWTEAFF
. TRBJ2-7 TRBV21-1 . TGTGCCAGCAGCAAATTACAGGGAGGGGACGAGCAGTACTTC CASSKLQGGDEQYF
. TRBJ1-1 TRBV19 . TGTGCCAGTAGACCCGACAGCGAGAACACTGAAGCTTTCTTT CASRPDSENTEAFF
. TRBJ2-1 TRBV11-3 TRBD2 TGTGCCAGCAGCTTAGACGCGGCTAGCGGGAGGGGAGGGCAGTTCTTC CASSLDAASGRGGQFF
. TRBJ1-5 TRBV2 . TGTGCCAGCAGTGAGGGGGGTGGTGGCAATCAGCCCCAGCATTTT CASSEGGGGNQPQHF
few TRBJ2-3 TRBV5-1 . TGCGCCAGCAGCCTAGCGCAGGGCCCAAGCACAGATACGCAGTATTTT CASSLAQGPSTDTQYF
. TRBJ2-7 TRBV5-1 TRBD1 TGCGCCAGCAGCTTCGACAGGGGGGGATACGAGCAGTACTTC CASSFDRGGYEQYF
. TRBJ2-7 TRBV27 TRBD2 TGTGCCAGCAGTTTTCTCGCGGGAGTTGGTGAGCAGTACTTC CASSFLAGVGEQYF
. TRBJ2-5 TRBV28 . TGTGCCAGCAGTGCTGGGGGGAGTAAGGGAGGAGGGACCCAGTACTTC CASSAGGSKGGGTQYF
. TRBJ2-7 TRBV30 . TGTGCCTTGGAATCCGGGACACCTGGCGAGCAGTACTTC CALESGTPGEQYF
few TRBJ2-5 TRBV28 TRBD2 TGTGCCAGCAGTCCCCCGACTAGCGGGATGGGGTTTAGGACCCAGTACTTC CASSPPTSGMGFRTQYF
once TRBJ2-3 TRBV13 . TGTGCCAGCAGCTTAGGGAGCACAGATACGCAGTATTTT CASSLGSTDTQYF
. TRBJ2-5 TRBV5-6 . TGTGCCAGCAGCTTATTTATGAAAGAGACCCAGTACTTC CASSLFMKETQYF
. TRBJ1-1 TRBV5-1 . TGCGCCAGCAGCTCGACCGACTCGAACACTGAAGCTTTCTTT CASSSTDSNTEAFF
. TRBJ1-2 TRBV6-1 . TGTGCCAGCAGGAAGGACACCCATGGCTACACCTTC CASRKDTHGYTF
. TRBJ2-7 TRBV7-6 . TGTGCCAGCAGCTTAGTGGCCCCCGGTGGCCTGGTATACGCCGAGCAGTACTTC CASSLVAPGGLVYAEQYF
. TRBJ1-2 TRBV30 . TGTGCCTGGAGTGAAGGGGCATATGGCTACACCTTC CAWSEGAYGYTF
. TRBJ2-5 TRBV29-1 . TGCAGCGTTTCAGTAGCCGGGGAGACCCAGTACTTC CSVSVAGETQYF
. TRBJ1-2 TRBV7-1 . TGTGCCAGCAGCTTAAGCCAGGGAGAAGGGGGTGGCTACACCTTC CASSLSQGEGGGYTF
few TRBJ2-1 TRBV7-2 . TGTGCCAGCAGCTTAGCCTCCTACAATGAGCAGTTCTTC CASSLASYNEQFF
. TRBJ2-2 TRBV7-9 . TGTGCCAGCAGTCCTGGTTACACCGGGGAGCTGTTTTTT CASSPGYTGELFF
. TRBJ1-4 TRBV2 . TGTGCCAGCAGTGACAGGGAAGGGCGCGTTCGTTGTTTT CASSDREGRVRCF
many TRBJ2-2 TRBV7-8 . TGTGCCAGCAGCCTGGGGCAGGGGGGTACCGGGGAGCTGTTTTTT CASSLGQGGTGELFF
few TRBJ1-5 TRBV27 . TGTGCCAGCAGTTTCAGGTCGGTAAAGGGCGATAGCAATCAGCCCCAGCATTTT CASSFRSVKGDSNQPQHF
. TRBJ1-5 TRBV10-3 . TGTGCCATCAGTGGGGGACTCGCTCGGGACAATCAGCCCCAGCATTTT CAISGGLARDNQPQHF
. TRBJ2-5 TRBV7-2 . TGTGCCAGCAGCTTTTCTGGGAAGGAGACCCAGTACTTC CASSFSGKETQYF
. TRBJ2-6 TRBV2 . TGTGCCAGCAGCGTTATTTTCTCTGGGGCCAACGTCCTGACTTTC CASSVIFSGANVLTF